The clone carrying this T cell receptor beta chain has just a few counts. The antigen remains unidentified. Arm-PCR of CDR3 regions and iRepertoire HTBI primers were used to build TCR beta libraries. TCRdb used MiXCR to reprocess the multiplex PCR reads, holding one entry per CDR3 protein. This sample has 300,000 to 500,000 distinct CDR3 sequences, with around 21% found just once. This specimen comes from a study of regulatory T cells in long-lasting Graves disease. The wider study: Over 5 years on antithyroid drugs plus positive TSH receptor antibodies marked Graves' disease as persistent.

Time point indicated: persistent/refractory GD, antithyroid drugs over 5 years with positive TRAb. Preparation of the TCR library used RNA extracted from PBMCs. Trimming shortened V by 3 bases and J by 5 bases, and 7 bases separated the two germline ends. Germline CDR1 reads SGHVS; CDR2 reads FQNEAQ. The CDR3 extends over 13 amino acids. Study-wide points: TRBV28, TRBJ1-2 and TRBJ2-5 were favored in persistent disease.

The clonotype comes from a female donor with Graves disease. Sequences were derived from peripheral blood mononuclear cells (PBMCs), sampled when the disease was refractory, from a patient treated with antithyroid drugs. The genes are TRBV7-8 and TRBJ2-2, with a possible D match to TRBD2 (5 bases). The CDR3 DNA reads TGTGCCAGCAGCTTGATAGCGACCGGGGAGCTGTTTTTT. The encoded protein is CASSLIATGELFF.